This T cell receptor (beta chain) was identified during a study of OX40 agonist ivuxolimab in advanced cancers. Study-wide background: Three patients had partial responses: one hepatocellular carcinoma, two cutaneous melanoma. Study-wide results and limits: Specificity for antigen went undetermined in the expanded peripheral T cells.

No patient had autoimmune disease or received systemic immunosuppression. As regards this clone: Its antigen is currently unknown. At one boundary the junction diverges from the germline segment, which might be a read error.

Sequenced by immunoSEQ multiplex PCR; TCRdb stores in-frame clones only, minus some. Among 100,000 to 120,000 clones listed, under 95% were seen once. The receptor was derived from an adult with an advanced solid tumor such as melanoma, head and neck, liver or kidney cancer. The specimen comprised CD4+ or CD8+ T cells sorted from blood, sampled in a trial of the OX40 agonist ivuxolimab.

CDR3 residues: CASSLEQGGGIRYF. The CDR3 bases are TGTGCCAGCAGCTTGGAACAGGGAGGGGGCATTCGGTACTTC. V usage is TRBV5-6 and J usage is TRBJ2-4; D tentatively reads TRBD1 or TRBD2 (7 bases each). The germline CDR1 and CDR2 sequences are SGHDT and YYEEEE. The CDR3 sequence is 14 residues long.